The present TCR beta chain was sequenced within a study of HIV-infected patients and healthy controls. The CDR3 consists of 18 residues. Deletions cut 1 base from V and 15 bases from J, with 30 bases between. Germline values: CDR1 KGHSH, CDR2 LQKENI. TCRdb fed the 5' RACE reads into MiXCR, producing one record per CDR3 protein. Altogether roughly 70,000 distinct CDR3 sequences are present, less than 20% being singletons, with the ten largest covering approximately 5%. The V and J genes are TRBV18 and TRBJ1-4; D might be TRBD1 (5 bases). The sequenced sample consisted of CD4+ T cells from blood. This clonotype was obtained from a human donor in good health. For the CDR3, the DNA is TGTGCCAGCTCACCACTGGGACCGTACAATGAAAAAAGGAAAATGTTGTTTTTT. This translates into CASSPLGPYNEKRKMLFF.